Only a few counts were recorded for the clone carrying this T cell receptor (beta chain). Its antigen is unknown. The protocol was immunoSEQ multiplex PCR, while the TCRdb copy is restricted to in-frame clones and leaves out a portion. The sample consists of 37,000 or so clones, around 85% of them appearing once. The data were taken from a study of lymphopenia after photon versus proton radiotherapy. Study-wide results and limits: Authors raise, but do not show, better survival with proton therapy.

The V end lost 1 base, the J end lost 0 bases, and 7 bases lay between the germline ends. Germline-derived CDR1 and CDR2 are SGHAT and FQNNGV. The CDR3 runs to 15 residues. The source was peripheral blood, collected from a patient treated with photon-based radiotherapy. The chain uses TRBV11-2 and TRBJ2-4; no firm D call. This TCR derives from a man aged 50 or older with gastric cancer. CDR3 nucleotides: TGTGCCAGCAGCTTAGTCGGGCTAGCCAAAAACATTCAGTACTTC. This gives the protein CASSLVGLAKNIQYF.